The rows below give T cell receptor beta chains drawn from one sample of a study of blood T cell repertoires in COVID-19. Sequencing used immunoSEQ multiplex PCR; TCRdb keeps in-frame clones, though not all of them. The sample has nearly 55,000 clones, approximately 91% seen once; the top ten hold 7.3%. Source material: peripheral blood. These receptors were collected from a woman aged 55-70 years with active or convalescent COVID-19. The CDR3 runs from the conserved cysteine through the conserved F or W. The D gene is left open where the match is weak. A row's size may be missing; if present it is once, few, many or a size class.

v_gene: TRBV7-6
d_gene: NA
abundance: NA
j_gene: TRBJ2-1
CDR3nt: TGTGCCAGCAGCTTCGGAGGGAGGGGGTCGAGGAATGAGCAGTTCTTC
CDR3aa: CASSFGGRGSRNEQFF

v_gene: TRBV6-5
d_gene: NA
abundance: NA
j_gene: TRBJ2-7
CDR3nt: TGTGCCACCCGCAGGGCCTACGAGCAGTACTTC
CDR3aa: CATRRAYEQYF

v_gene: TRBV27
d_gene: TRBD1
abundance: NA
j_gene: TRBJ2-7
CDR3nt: TGTGCCAGCAGTCCAATCCGGACCGGGACAGGGTACAACGAGCAGTACTTC
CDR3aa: CASSPIRTGTGYNEQYF

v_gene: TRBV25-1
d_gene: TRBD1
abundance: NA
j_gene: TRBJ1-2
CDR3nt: TGTGCCAGCAGCGACACCTGGGGGGACAGGGCCTATGGCTACACCTTC
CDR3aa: CASSDTWGDRAYGYTF

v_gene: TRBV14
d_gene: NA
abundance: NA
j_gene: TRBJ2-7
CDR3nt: TGTGCCAGCAGCCAAGATCTAAGGGGCGAGCAGTACTTC
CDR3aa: CASSQDLRGEQYF

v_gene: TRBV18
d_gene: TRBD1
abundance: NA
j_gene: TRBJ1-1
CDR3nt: TGTGCCAGCTCACAAACGACAGGGACGAACACTGAAGCTTTCTTT
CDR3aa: CASSQTTGTNTEAFF

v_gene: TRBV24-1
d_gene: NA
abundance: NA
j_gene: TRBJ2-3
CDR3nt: TGTGCCACCAGTGACCTCGTGAGTTCGGCAGATACGCAGTATTTT
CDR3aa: CATSDLVSSADTQYF

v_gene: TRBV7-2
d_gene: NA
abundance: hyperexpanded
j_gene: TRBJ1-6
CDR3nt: TGTGCCAGCAGCCTCCCGGGAGGGAGCCATAATTCACCCCTCCACTTT
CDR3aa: CASSLPGGSHNSPLHF

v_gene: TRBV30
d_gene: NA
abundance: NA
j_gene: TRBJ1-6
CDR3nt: TGTGCCTGGAGTGCCCTGGGAGGAGGGAGGACACCCCTCCACTTT
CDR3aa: CAWSALGGGRTPLHF

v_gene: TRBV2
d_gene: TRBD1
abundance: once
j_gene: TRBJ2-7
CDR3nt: TGTGCCAGCAGGCAGGGGGCGTACGACGAGCAGTACTTC
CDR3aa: CASRQGAYDEQYF

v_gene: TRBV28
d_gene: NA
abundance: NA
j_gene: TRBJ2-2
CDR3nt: TGTGCCAGCAGTTCCGGACAGATCACCGGGGAGCTGTTTTTT
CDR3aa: CASSSGQITGELFF

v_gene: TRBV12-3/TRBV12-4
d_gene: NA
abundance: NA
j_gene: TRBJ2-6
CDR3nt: TGTGCCAGCACCCTCTCTGGGGCCAACGTCCTGACTTTC
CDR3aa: CASTLSGANVLTF

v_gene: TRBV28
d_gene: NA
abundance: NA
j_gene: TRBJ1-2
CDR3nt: TGTGCCAGCAGTTTTCGGGGTAACTATGGCTACACCTTC
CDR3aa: CASSFRGNYGYTF

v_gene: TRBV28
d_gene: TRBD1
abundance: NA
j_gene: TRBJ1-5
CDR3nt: TGTGCCAGCAGTTCCCGACAGGGCCAGCCCCAGCATTTT
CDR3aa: CASSSRQGQPQHF

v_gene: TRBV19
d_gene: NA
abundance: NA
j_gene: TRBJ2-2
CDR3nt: TGTGCCAGCCGGCGGCAGGGTTCGAACACCGGGGAGCTGTTTTTT
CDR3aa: CASRRQGSNTGELFF

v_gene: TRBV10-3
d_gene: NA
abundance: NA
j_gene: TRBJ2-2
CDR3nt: TGTGCCATCAGCGGGAGCGGCACCGGGGAGCTGTTTTTT
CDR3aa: CAISGSGTGELFF

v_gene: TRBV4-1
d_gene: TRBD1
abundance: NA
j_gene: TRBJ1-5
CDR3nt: TGCGCCAGCAGCCAAGACGGGCAGGGGGCATCGGGGCAGCCCCAGCATTTT
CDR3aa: CASSQDGQGASGQPQHF

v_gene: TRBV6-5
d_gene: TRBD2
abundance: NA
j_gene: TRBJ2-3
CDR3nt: TGTGCCAGCATAAAGACTAGCGGGGGCGCAGATACGCAGTATTTT
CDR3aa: CASIKTSGGADTQYF

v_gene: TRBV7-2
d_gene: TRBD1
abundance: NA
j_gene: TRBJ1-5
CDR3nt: TGTGCCAGCAGCTTAGGGACAGGGACAGAGCAGCCCCAGCATTTT
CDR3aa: CASSLGTGTEQPQHF

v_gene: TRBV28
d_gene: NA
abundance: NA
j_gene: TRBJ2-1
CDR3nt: TGTGCCAGCAGTTCCCCCGACAGACTCGGGAATGAGCAGTTCTTC
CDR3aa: CASSSPDRLGNEQFF

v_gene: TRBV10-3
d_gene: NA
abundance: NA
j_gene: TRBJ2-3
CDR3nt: TGTGCCATCAGTGCTACAGGGCCCACAGATACGCAGTATTTT
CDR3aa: CAISATGPTDTQYF

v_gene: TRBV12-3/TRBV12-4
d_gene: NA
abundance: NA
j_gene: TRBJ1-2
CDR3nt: TGTGCCAGCAGCCGTGGGGCCTATGGCTACACCTTC
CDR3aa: CASSRGAYGYTF

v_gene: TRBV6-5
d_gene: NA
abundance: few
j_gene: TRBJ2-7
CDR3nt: TGTGCCAGCAGATCCCCCAGAGGCTACGAGCAGTACTTC
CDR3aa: CASRSPRGYEQYF

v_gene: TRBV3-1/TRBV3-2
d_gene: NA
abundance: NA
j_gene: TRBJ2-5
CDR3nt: TGTGCCAGCAGCCAAGCGTTACTAGGAGAGACCCAGTACTTC
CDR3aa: CASSQALLGETQYF

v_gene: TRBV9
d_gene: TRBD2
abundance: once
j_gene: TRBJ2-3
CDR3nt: TGTGCCAGCAGCCAGGACAGCGGGAGGACAGATACGCAGTATTTT
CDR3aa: CASSQDSGRTDTQYF

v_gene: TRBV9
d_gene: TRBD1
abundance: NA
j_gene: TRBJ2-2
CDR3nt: TGTGCCAGCAGCGTAGGCCTTTGGACAGGTCGGAAAGCGAACACCGGGGAGCTGTTTTTT
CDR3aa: CASSVGLWTGRKANTGELFF

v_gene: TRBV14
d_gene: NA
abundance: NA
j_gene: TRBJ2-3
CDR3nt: TGTGCCAGCAGCCTCGGACAGCCCACAGATACGCAGTATTTT
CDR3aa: CASSLGQPTDTQYF

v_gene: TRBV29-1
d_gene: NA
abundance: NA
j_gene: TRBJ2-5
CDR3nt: TGCAGCGTTCTTGAGGAGACCCAGTACTTC
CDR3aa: CSVLEETQYF

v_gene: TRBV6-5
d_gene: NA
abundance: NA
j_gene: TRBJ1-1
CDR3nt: TGTGCCAGCAGTTCCGCCTCTATGAACACTGAAGCTTTCTTT
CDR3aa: CASSSASMNTEAFF

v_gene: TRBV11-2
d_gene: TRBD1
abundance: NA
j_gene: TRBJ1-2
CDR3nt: TGTGCCAGCAGACTTGGACAGGGCAACTATGGCTACACCTTC
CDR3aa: CASRLGQGNYGYTF

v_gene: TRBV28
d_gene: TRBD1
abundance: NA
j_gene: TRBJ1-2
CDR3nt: TGTGCCAGCAGTTTAGGGTCGGGACAGGACTATGGCTACACCTTC
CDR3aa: CASSLGSGQDYGYTF

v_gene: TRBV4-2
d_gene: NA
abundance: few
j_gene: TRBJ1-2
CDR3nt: TGTGCCAGCAGGCAAGGCGATGGCTACACCTTC
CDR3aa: CASRQGDGYTF

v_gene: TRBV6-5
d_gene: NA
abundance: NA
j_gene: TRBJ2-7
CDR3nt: TGTGCCAGCAGGGCAGGGGCCTACGAGCAGTACTTC
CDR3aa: CASRAGAYEQYF

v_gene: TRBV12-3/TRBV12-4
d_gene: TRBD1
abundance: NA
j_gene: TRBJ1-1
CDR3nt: TGTGCCAGCAGCGAGACAGGGAGGTATGAAGCTTTCTTT
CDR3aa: CASSETGRYEAFF

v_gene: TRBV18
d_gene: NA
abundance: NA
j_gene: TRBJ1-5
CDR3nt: TGTGCCAGCTCACCTCCGGGTCTCAATCAGCCCCAGCATTTT
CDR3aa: CASSPPGLNQPQHF

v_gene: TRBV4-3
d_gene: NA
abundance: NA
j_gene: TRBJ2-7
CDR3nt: TGCGCCAGCAGCCAGATACAGGGAATTGAGCAGTACTTC
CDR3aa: CASSQIQGIEQYF

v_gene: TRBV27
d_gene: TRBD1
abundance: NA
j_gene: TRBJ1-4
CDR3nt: TGTGCCAGCAGTCCGACAGGGGTGCGGGAAAAACTGTTTTTT
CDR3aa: CASSPTGVREKLFF

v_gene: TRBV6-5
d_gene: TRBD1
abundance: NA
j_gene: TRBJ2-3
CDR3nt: TGTGCCAGCAAGGGGGCACTCCCCGAGGGTACGCAGTATTTT
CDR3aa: CASKGALPEGTQYF

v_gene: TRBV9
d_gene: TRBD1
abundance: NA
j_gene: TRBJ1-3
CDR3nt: TGTGCCAGCAGCCCGCGGACAGGCTCTGGAAACACCATATATTTT
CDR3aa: CASSPRTGSGNTIYF

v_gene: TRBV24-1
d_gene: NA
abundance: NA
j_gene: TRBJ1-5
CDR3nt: TGTGCCACCTGGGACATTAGCAATCAGCCCCAGCATTTT
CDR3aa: CATWDISNQPQHF